These T cell receptor beta chains were read from a single sample in a study of shared clonotypes between healthy human individuals. TCRdb's copy holds only in-frame clones and misses some; the assay was immunoSEQ multiplex PCR. Altogether some 2,400,000 clones are present, approximately 96% being singletons, with the ten largest covering approximately 0.13%. The sample taken for sequencing was naive CD4+ T cells sorted from blood. These receptors were collected from a man in his late teens or twenties in good health. The CDR3 runs from the conserved cysteine through the conserved F or W. A D gene is named only where the DNA matches it firmly. The size of a clone is reported for some rows only, either as once, few or many, or as a class for expanded clones.

CDR3nt: TGTGCCAGCAGCTTAGCCGGACAGGGGGTCCATGGCTACACCTTC; CDR3aa: CASSLAGQGVHGYTF; abundance: -; j_gene: TRBJ1-2; d_gene: TRBD1; v_gene: TRBV11-2
CDR3nt: TGTGCCAGCAGCTTAGGCCCAGGGGGAGTCTATGGCTACACCTTC; CDR3aa: CASSLGPGGVYGYTF; abundance: -; j_gene: TRBJ1-2; d_gene: TRBD1; v_gene: TRBV7-2
CDR3nt: TGCGCCAGCAGTCCTCGAGGGACCGGGGCCAACGTCCTGACTTTC; CDR3aa: CASSPRGTGANVLTF; abundance: -; j_gene: TRBJ2-6; d_gene: -; v_gene: TRBV5-1
CDR3nt: TGTGCCAACAGGGGCTCCTATAATTCACCCCTCCACTTT; CDR3aa: CANRGSYNSPLHF; abundance: few; j_gene: TRBJ1-6; d_gene: TRBD1; v_gene: TRBV2
CDR3nt: TGTGCCATCAGTGAGTCTGGGCCTTCGAAGGGCAATCAGCCCCAGCATTTT; CDR3aa: CAISESGPSKGNQPQHF; abundance: -; j_gene: TRBJ1-5; d_gene: -; v_gene: TRBV10-3
CDR3nt: TGTGCCAGCAGCTTGAGCGGGGGGGGTGAGCAGTTCTTC; CDR3aa: CASSLSGGGEQFF; abundance: -; j_gene: TRBJ2-1; d_gene: TRBD2; v_gene: TRBV7-2
CDR3nt: TGTGCCAGCAGTTACTCGAGCGGGACAGGACGGGGCGAGCAGTACTTC; CDR3aa: CASSYSSGTGRGEQYF; abundance: -; j_gene: TRBJ2-7; d_gene: -; v_gene: TRBV6-5
CDR3nt: TGCGCCACCCACCCGGGACAGTCCTTGGCGGATACGCAGTATTTT; CDR3aa: CATHPGQSLADTQYF; abundance: -; j_gene: TRBJ2-3; d_gene: TRBD1; v_gene: TRBV5-1
CDR3nt: TGTGCCAGCAGCCAGACAGGGGGCGGCAATCAGCCCCAGCATTTT; CDR3aa: CASSQTGGGNQPQHF; abundance: -; j_gene: TRBJ1-5; d_gene: TRBD1; v_gene: TRBV28
CDR3nt: TGTGCCAGCAGCGCCGACAGCTCCGGGGAGCTGTTTTTT; CDR3aa: CASSADSSGELFF; abundance: -; j_gene: TRBJ2-2; d_gene: -; v_gene: TRBV2
CDR3nt: TGTGCCTGGACTCACGCCAGCCCGGGACTAGCGGGAGGGCTTCGTCATACGCAGTATTTT; CDR3aa: CAWTHASPGLAGGLRHTQYF; abundance: -; j_gene: TRBJ2-3; d_gene: TRBD2; v_gene: TRBV30
CDR3nt: TGTGCCAGCAGCTTCCGCACAGAGAGCACTGAAGCTTTCTTT; CDR3aa: CASSFRTESTEAFF; abundance: -; j_gene: TRBJ1-1; d_gene: -; v_gene: TRBV7-9